The clone carrying this T cell receptor (beta chain) was detected many times. No antigen is known for it. The data stem from a study of HIV-infected patients and healthy controls. Broader study findings: CDR3 sharing between individuals was lower in HIV-infected patients than in healthy controls. A major limitation was that merely sixteen HIV-infected individuals were processed.

cDNA was made from around 0.45 ug RNA using alpha and beta constant primers. Using multiplexing indices, alpha and beta chain libraries were generated apart by chain-specific third strand synthesis. Each cDNA molecule was barcoded, and a single primer pair amplified each chain. Each molecule carried a 12-nucleotide identifier made of two joined random hexamers added before amplification. One entry per CDR3 protein, called by TCRdb with MiXCR from the 5' RACE reads. The sample has about 18,000 distinct CDR3 sequences; 10% to 15% are singletons. Germline CDR1 DFQATT, CDR2 SNEGSKA (reference sequence). J was trimmed by 7 bases and V by 4 bases; bases with no gene match: 18. The CDR3 spans 16 residues. The repertoire came from unfractionated whole blood and reflected all unsorted peripheral T cells.

This sequence joins TRBV20-1 and TRBJ2-5; 7 positions match TRBD1. What was sequenced was blood. The TCR originated in an adult in good health. CDR3 nucleotides: TGCAGTGCTAATGGCCGAAGGGGGCTCCACTCGGGGACCCAGTACTTC. Protein product: CSANGRRGLHSGTQYF.